A selection of T cell receptor beta chains follows, all from one sample in a study of Ad26.COV2.S vaccination and SARS-CoV-2 variants. Sequencing used immunoSEQ multiplex PCR; TCRdb keeps in-frame clones, though not all of them. The sample lists fewer than 600,000 clones; 70% to 90% were seen once. Sequencing was performed on peripheral blood, taken in a trial of Ad26.COV2.S vaccine versus placebo. These receptors were obtained from a person aged 18-60 years who received the Ad26.COV2.S COVID-19 vaccine or a placebo. CDR3s include the opening cysteine and the closing phenylalanine or tryptophan. Fields, in order: J gene, V gene, CDR3 protein.

J gene: TRBJ2-1; V gene: TRBV6-5; CDR3 protein: CASSYDWNSYNEQFF
J gene: TRBJ1-1; V gene: TRBV5-1; CDR3 protein: CASSRTLTGTEAFF
J gene: TRBJ2-7; V gene: TRBV5-1; CDR3 protein: CASSPRLDTYEQYF
J gene: TRBJ2-2; V gene: TRBV5-1; CDR3 protein: CASSPGDNTGELFF
J gene: TRBJ1-6; V gene: TRBV19; CDR3 protein: CASSGISYNSPLHF
J gene: TRBJ1-2; V gene: TRBV15; CDR3 protein: CATSREQGWEITF
J gene: TRBJ1-4; V gene: TRBV5-1; CDR3 protein: CASSLHPSNEKLFF
J gene: TRBJ2-2; V gene: TRBV9; CDR3 protein: CASSFSGGFGELFF
J gene: TRBJ1-2; V gene: TRBV15; CDR3 protein: CATSIRTGLGYTF
J gene: TRBJ1-1; V gene: TRBV3-1/TRBV3-2; CDR3 protein: CASSPPGPREWTEAFF
J gene: TRBJ2-5; V gene: TRBV2; CDR3 protein: CASSEFGKETQYF
J gene: TRBJ1-1; V gene: TRBV7-6; CDR3 protein: CASSTDVNTEAFF
J gene: TRBJ2-1; V gene: TRBV19; CDR3 protein: CASSPSGGRKQFF
J gene: TRBJ2-3; V gene: TRBV23-1; CDR3 protein: CASSPLLGIWRGTDTQYF
J gene: TRBJ1-5; V gene: TRBV28; CDR3 protein: CASRPSDRSNQPQHF
J gene: TRBJ2-1; V gene: TRBV30; CDR3 protein: CAWNPLAGARNEQFF
J gene: TRBJ2-1; V gene: TRBV12-3/TRBV12-4; CDR3 protein: CASSLGQIPEQFF
J gene: TRBJ2-3; V gene: TRBV11-1; CDR3 protein: CASSFNREITQYF
J gene: TRBJ1-1; V gene: TRBV6-1; CDR3 protein: CASSERDTEAFF
J gene: TRBJ1-5; V gene: TRBV6-1; CDR3 protein: CASSEAFVPNQPQHF
J gene: TRBJ2-7; V gene: TRBV5-8; CDR3 protein: CASSGARERTYEQYF
J gene: TRBJ2-5; V gene: TRBV18; CDR3 protein: CASSDRGGRGTQYF
J gene: TRBJ2-7; V gene: TRBV9; CDR3 protein: CASSVEVGGAPYEQYF
J gene: TRBJ2-5; V gene: TRBV7-2; CDR3 protein: CASSLAGGVETQYF
J gene: TRBJ1-3; V gene: TRBV24-1; CDR3 protein: CATSDGGGAGNTIYF
J gene: TRBJ2-5; V gene: TRBV7-9; CDR3 protein: CASSPRGGLSEETQYF
J gene: TRBJ2-7; V gene: TRBV28; CDR3 protein: CASSRARASYEQYF
J gene: TRBJ2-1; V gene: TRBV19; CDR3 protein: CASSIGDEQFF
J gene: TRBJ2-3; V gene: TRBV29-1; CDR3 protein: CSVVPGRLTDTQYF
J gene: TRBJ2-1; V gene: TRBV7-8; CDR3 protein: CASSSGSGTSGNYYNEQFF
J gene: TRBJ2-3; V gene: TRBV19; CDR3 protein: CASKAGGPERTDTQYF
J gene: TRBJ1-4; V gene: TRBV5-1; CDR3 protein: CASSLSQGSYSTNEKLFF